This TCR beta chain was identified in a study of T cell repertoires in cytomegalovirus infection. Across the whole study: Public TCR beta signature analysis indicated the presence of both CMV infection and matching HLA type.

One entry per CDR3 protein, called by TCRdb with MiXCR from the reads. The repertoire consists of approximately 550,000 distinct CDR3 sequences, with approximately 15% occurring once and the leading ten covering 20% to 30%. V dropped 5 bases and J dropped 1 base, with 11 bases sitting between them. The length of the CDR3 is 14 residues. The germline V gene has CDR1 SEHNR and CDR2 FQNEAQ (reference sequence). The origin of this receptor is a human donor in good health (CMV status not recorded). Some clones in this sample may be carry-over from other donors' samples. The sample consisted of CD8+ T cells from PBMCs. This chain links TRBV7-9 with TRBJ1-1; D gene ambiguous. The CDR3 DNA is TGTGCCAGCAGCGTAGTAGGGCCGAACACTGAAGCTTTCTTT. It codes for CASSVVGPNTEAFF.